The text below deals with one T cell receptor beta chain. These data come from a study of T cells in Graves' hyperthyroidism and ophthalmopathy. RNA transcripts gave rise to amplified TCR beta CDR3 regions. RT-PCR in the first round (using the HTBI primer set) targeted the TCR CDR3. TCRdb used MiXCR to reprocess the multiplex PCR reads, holding one entry per CDR3 protein. The sample consists of 500,000 to 650,000 distinct CDR3 sequences, about 14% of them appearing once. This CDR3 is built from 13 residues. Trimming cost V 7 bases and J 8 bases, with 17 bases left between them. The J gene is TRBJ1-2, the V gene TRBV12-3 or TRBV12-4, with a tentative D call TRBD1 (6 bases). Sequences were obtained from blood. This receptor was taken from a woman in her 50s with Graves' ophthalmopathy. This chain's CDR3 is CASTFGGATGYTF. CDR3 coding DNA: TGTGCCAGCACCTTTGGGGGGGCGACAGGCTACACCTTC.